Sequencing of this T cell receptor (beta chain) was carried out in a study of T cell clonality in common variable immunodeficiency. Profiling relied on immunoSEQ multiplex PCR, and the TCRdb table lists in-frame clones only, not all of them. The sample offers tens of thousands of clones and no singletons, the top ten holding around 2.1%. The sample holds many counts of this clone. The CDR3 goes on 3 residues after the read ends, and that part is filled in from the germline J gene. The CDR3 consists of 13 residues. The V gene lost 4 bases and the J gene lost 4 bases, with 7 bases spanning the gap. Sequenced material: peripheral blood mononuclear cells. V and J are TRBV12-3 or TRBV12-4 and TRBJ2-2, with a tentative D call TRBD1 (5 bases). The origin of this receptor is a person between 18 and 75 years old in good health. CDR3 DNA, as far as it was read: TGTGCCAGCAGTTCAGGGTTCACCGGGGAG. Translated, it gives CASSSGFTGE. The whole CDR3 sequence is CASSSGFTGELFF.